This T cell receptor beta chain came from a study of shared clonotypes between healthy human individuals. Whole-study context: Researchers assigned three CD4 naive, three CD4 memory, two CD8 naive and one CD8 memory plate to each donor.

In the original analysis: Because ImmunoSEQ provided only junction sequences with no quality scores, the filtering differed. Data came from immunoSEQ multiplex PCR; TCRdb stores just in-frame clones and leaves some out. Clone size and V and J calls were adopted from that table, with D and trimming inferred from the DNA. Counted here are fewer than 1.8 million clones, just under 99% occurring once; the ten biggest clones make up under 0.45%. Notes on this clone: Its specificity is not known.

V gave up 8 bases and J gave up 0 bases, with 10 bases separating them. This CDR3 region has 12 residues. CDR1 is SQVTM and CDR2 is ANQGSEA in the germline V gene. Findings of the study overall: Generally, naive subsets came out with larger estimated richness than memory subsets.

Memory CD4+ cells were the fraction left after CD45RA+ naive selection. Source material: naive CD4+ T cells sorted from blood. Subset defined: CD45RA+ positively selected. This receptor was identified in a man aged 30 to 45 in good health. The genes are TRBV29-1 and TRBJ1-2, with D possibly being TRBD1 (5 bases). This CDR3 is CSIGHSNYGYTF. CDR3 coding DNA: TGCAGCATAGGACATTCTAACTATGGCTACACCTTC.